These 8 T cell receptor beta chains were sequenced from one sample in a study of beta chain features in type 1 diabetes listed by TCRdb under 2018. Study-level results and caveats: A moderate but significant shortening of TCRB CDR3 length was observed in type 1 diabetes patients in all four CD4+ subsets.

The library was obtained by the immunoSEQ multiplex PCR assay. The High Capacity cDNA Reverse Transcription Kit was used to reverse transcribe all of the isolated RNA, meaning that expressed TCRB transcripts were what got sequenced. Held by TCRdb, this immuneACCESS table contains in-frame sequences only and omits some clones. Under half of the omission traces to an unresolved V gene where checked; the cause of the rest is unknown. The sample data list fewer than 450,000 clones, and roughly 12% of these were observed just once. Roughly 0.016% of the sample rests with the top ten. Their recognized antigens are unknown. Sequenced: naive CD4+ T cells from blood. The cell subset or site label, read with the paper, signifies: true naive CD4+ T cells. The receptors stem from a woman younger than 35 with type 1 diabetes.

This clone has only a few counts. V and J are TRBV6-5 and TRBJ2-2; D ambiguous. V dropped 6 bases and J dropped 1 base, with 9 bases sitting between them. In germline, CDR1 is MNHEY, CDR2 SVGAGI. There are 14 residues in the CDR3. CDR3 sequence reads: CASSTDLNTGELFF. Here the CDR3 DNA reads TGTGCCAGCAGCACCGACTTGAACACCGGGGAGCTGTTTTTT.

This clone appeared a few times. V gene TRBV9 combines with J gene TRBJ1-4; TRBD1 might be the D (6 bases). There are 18 residues in the CDR3. Trimming stripped 4 bases from V and 7 bases from J, with 26 bases between. Germline CDR1 is SGDLS and CDR2 is YYNGEE. The CDR3 protein is CASSQTPGGRWGIEKLFF. DNA for the CDR3: TGTGCCAGCAGCCAGACCCCGGGGGGGCGATGGGGTATTGAAAAACTGTTTTTT.

The CDR3 spells CASRGLAYAYEQYF. DNA of the CDR3: TGTGCCAGCAGGGGACTAGCTTACGCCTACGAGCAGTACTTC. The chain is built from TRBV6-5 and TRBJ2-7, with 9 bases aligning to TRBD2. Per germline, CDR1 MNHEY and CDR2 SVGAGI. The CDR3 sequence is 14 residues long. V was pared by 6 bases and J by 2 bases, with 5 bases of the junction left unmatched.

This clone has more than one count but fewer than ten. The chain employs TRBV6-6 and TRBJ2-5; TRBD2 matches 12 bases. CDR3 length: 15 amino acids. Trimming removed 5 bases from V and 3 bases from J; junction bases left unmatched: 4. Germline loops: CDR1 MNHNY, CDR2 SVGAGI (reference sequence). The CDR3 spells CASSRSSGREETQYF. The CDR3 DNA follows: TGTGCCAGCAGTAGATCTAGCGGGAGGGAAGAGACCCAGTACTTC.

This chain links TRBV10-3 with TRBJ2-2; 10 bases match TRBD1. Germline CDR1 is ENHRY and CDR2 is SYGVKD. This CDR3 spans 14 amino acids. V shed 10 bases and J 6 bases; nucleotides not matched to a gene: 8. DNA for the CDR3: TGTGCCACTACGGGACAGGGGCCATCCGGGGAGCTGTTTTTT. Protein product: CATTGQGPSGELFF.

The sample holds a few counts of this clone. The V and J genes are TRBV6-5 and TRBJ1-1; TRBD1 agrees at 7 bases. The ends lost 0 bases at V and 5 bases at J; junction bases unmatched: 6. Germline CDR1 MNHEY, CDR2 SVGAGI. The CDR3 length is 15 residues. For the CDR3, the DNA is TGTGCCAGCAGTTACTCGACAGGGTCGGCAACTGAAGCTTTCTTT. Amino acids: CASSYSTGSATEAFF.

This clone turned up a few times. This sequence joins TRBV29-1 and TRBJ2-5; possible D gene TRBD1, 6 bases. V was shortened by 6 bases and J by 5 bases, with 10 bases between the two germline ends. Germline CDR1 and CDR2: SQVTM and ANQGSEA. The CDR3 extends over 11 amino acids. CDR3 loop: CSVTRGETQYF. The CDR3 nucleotides are TGCAGCGTCACGAGGGGGGAGACCCAGTACTTC.

The V call is TRBV25-1, the J call TRBJ2-1, with 11 bases fitting TRBD2. The trim removed 3 bases at V and 9 bases at J, leaving 7 bases unmatched. This CDR3 has 15 residues. The germline V gene encodes CDR1 MGHDK and CDR2 SYGVNS. The CDR3 DNA reads TGTGCCAGCAGTGATGATAGCGGGAGGGTCGCTGAGCAGTTCTTC. Protein sequence: CASSDDSGRVAEQFF.